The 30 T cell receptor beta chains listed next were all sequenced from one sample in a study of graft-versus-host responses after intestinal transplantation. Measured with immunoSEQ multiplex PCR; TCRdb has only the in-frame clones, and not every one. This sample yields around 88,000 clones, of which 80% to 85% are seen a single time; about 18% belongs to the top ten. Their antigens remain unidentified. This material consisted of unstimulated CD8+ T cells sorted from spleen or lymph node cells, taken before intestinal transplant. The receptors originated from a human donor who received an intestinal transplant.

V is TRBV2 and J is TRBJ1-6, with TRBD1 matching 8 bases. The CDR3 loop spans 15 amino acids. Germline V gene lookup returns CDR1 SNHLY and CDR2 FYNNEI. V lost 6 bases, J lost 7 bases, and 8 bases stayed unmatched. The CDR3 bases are TGTGCCAGCAGGCAGGACAGGGTGTGGAATTCACCCCTCCACTTT. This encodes CASRQDRVWNSPLHF.

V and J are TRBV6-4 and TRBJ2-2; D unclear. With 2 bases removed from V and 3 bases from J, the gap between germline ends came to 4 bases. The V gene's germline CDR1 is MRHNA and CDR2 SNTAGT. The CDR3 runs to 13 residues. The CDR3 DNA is TGTGCCAGCAGTGACAGGGACACCGGGGAGCTGTTTTTT. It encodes CASSDRDTGELFF.

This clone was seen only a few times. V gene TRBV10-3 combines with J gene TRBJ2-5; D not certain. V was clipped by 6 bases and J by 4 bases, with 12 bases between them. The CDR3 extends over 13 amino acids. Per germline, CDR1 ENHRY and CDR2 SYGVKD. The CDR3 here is CAISPTETETQYF. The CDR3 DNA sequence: TGTGCCATCAGCCCCACCGAGACAGAGACCCAGTACTTC.

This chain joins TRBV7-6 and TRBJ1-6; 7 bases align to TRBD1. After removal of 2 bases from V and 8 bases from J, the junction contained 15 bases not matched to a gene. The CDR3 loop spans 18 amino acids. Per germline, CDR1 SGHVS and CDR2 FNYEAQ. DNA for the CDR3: TGTGCCAGCAGCTTAAGTCCCGCGACAGGGCGGGGTGATTCACCCCTCCACTTT. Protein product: CASSLSPATGRGDSPLHF.

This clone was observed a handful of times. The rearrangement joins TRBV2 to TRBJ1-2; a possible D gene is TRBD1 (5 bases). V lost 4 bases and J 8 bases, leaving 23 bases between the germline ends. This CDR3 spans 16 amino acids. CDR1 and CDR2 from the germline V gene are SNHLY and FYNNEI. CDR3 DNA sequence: TGTGCCAGCAGTGTCGGCGGGGGGACCAATGTACGAGGCTACACCTTC. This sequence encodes CASSVGGGTNVRGYTF.

CDR3 in amino acids: CASSLGTLGNTIYF. The CDR3 region has the DNA TGTGCCAGCAGCTTAGGGACACTAGGAAACACCATATATTTT. V gene TRBV13 combines with J gene TRBJ1-3, with D unresolved. The V and J ends lost 0 bases and 4 bases respectively, with 7 bases between them. Germline lookup yields CDR1 PRHDT and CDR2 FYEKMQ (reference sequence). The CDR3 contains 14 residues.

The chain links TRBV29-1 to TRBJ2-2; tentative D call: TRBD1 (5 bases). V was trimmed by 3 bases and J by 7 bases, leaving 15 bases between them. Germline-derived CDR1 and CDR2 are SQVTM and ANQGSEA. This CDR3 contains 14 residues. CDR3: CSVDRENIGGELFF. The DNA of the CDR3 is TGCAGCGTTGACAGGGAAAATATAGGCGGGGAGCTGTTTTTT.

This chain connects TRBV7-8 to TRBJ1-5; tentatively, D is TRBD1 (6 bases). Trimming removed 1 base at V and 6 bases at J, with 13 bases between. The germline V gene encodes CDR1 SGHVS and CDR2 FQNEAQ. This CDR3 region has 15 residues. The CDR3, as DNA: TGTGCCAGCAGCTTAGTGCCAGGGGCGGGTCAGCCCCAGCATTTT. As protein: CASSLVPGAGQPQHF.

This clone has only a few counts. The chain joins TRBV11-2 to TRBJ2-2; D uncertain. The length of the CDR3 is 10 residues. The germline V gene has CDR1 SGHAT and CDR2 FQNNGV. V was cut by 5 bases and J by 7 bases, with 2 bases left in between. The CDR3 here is CASSGGELFF. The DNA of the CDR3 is TGTGCCAGCAGCGGCGGGGAGCTGTTTTTT.

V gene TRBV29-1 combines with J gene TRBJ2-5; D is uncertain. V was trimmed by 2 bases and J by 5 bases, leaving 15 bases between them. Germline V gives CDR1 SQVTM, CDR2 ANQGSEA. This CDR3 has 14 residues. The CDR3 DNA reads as TGCAGCGTTGAAAATATGGTCGTGGGGGAGACCCAGTACTTC. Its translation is CSVENMVVGETQYF.

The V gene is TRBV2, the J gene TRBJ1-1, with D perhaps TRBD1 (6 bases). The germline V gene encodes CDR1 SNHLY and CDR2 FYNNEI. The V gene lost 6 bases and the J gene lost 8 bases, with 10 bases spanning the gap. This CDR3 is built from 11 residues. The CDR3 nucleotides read TGTGCCAGCAGCTGGGACAAGGAAGCTTTCTTT. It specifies CASSWDKEAFF.

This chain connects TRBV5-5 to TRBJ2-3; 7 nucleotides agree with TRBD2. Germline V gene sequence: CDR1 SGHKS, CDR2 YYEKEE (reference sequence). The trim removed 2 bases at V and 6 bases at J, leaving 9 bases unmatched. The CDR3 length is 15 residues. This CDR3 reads CASSFFRGRDDTQYF. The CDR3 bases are TGTGCCAGCAGCTTTTTCCGGGGGAGGGACGATACGCAGTATTTT.

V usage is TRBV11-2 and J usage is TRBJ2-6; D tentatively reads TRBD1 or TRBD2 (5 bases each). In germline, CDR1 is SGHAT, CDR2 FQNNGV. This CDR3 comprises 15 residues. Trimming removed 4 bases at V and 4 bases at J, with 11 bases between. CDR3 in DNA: TGTGCCAGCAGCTCGTATGGGGGAGGGGCCAACGTCCTGACTTTC. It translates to CASSSYGGGANVLTF.

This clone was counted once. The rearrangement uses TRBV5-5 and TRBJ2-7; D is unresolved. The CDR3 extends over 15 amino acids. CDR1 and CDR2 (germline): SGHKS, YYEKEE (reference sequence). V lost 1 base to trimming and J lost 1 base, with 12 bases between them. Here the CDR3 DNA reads TGTGCCAGCAGCTTGTGGAATCCTTCGTCCTACGAGCAGTACTTC. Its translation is CASSLWNPSSYEQYF.

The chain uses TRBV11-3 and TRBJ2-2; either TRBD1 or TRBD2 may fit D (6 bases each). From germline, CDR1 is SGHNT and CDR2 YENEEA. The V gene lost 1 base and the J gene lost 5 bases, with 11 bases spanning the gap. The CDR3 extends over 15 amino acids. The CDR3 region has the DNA TGTGCCAGCAGCTTAGCCAGGGGAGGTACCGGGGAGCTGTTTTTT. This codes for CASSLARGGTGELFF.

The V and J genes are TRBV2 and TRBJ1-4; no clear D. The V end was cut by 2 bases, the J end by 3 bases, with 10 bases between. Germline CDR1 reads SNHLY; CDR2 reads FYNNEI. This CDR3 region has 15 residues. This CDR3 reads CASSEHGIANEKLFF. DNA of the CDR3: TGTGCCAGCAGTGAACACGGGATAGCTAATGAAAAACTGTTTTTT. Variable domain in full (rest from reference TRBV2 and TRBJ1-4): EPEVTQTPSHQVTQMGQEVILRCVPISNHLYFYWYRQILGQKVEFLVSFYNNEISEKSEIFDDQFSVERPDGSNFTLKIRSTKLEDSAMYFCASSEHGIANEKLFFGSGTQLSVL.

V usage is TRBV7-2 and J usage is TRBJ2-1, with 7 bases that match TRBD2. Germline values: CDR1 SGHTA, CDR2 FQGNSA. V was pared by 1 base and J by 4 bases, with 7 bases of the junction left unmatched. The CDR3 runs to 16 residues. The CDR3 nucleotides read TGTGCCAGCAGCTTAGGAAGACTAGCCGAATACAATGAGCAGTTCTTC. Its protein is CASSLGRLAEYNEQFF.

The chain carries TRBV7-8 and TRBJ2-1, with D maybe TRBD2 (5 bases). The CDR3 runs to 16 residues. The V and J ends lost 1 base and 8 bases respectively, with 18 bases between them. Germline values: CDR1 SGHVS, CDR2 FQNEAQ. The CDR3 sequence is CASSLDGERPTDEQFF. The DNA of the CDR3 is TGTGCCAGCAGCTTAGATGGGGAGAGGCCTACAGATGAGCAGTTCTTC.

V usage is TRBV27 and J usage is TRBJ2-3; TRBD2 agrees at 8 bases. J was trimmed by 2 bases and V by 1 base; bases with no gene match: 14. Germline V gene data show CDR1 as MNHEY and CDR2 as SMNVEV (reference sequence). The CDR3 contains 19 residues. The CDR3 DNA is TGTGCCAGCAGTTTATGGGGGGTTGGGACTAGTCAACACACAGATACGCAGTATTTT. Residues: CASSLWGVGTSQHTDTQYF.

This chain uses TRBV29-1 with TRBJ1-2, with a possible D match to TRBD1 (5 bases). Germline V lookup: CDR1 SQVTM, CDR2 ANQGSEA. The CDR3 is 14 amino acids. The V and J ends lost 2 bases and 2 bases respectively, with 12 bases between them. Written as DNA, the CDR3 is TGCAGCGTTGAAAAATCGCCAGGGAACTATGGCTACACCTTC. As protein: CSVEKSPGNYGYTF.

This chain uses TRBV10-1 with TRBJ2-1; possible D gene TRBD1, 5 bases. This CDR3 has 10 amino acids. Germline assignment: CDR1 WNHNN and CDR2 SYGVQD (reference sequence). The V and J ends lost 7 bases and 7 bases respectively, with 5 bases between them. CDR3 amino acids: CASKGNEQFF. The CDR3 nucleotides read TGCGCCAGCAAGGGGAATGAGCAGTTCTTC.

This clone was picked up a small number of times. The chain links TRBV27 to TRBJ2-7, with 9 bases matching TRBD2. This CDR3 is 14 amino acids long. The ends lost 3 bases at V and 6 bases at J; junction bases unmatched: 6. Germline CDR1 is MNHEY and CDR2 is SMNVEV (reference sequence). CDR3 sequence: CASSFRLSGSEQYF. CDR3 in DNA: TGTGCCAGCAGTTTCCGACTTAGCGGGAGCGAGCAGTACTTC.

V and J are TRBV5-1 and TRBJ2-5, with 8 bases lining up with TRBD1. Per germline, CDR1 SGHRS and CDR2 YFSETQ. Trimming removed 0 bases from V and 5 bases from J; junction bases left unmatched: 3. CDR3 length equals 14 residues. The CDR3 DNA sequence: TGCGCCAGCAGCTTGGCCAGGGGGCTGGAGACCCAGTACTTC. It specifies CASSLARGLETQYF.

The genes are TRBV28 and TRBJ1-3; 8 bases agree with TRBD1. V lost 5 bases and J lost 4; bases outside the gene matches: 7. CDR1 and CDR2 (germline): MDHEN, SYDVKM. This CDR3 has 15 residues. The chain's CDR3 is CASSLSQGVGNTIYF. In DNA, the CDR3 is TGTGCCAGCAGTCTATCACAGGGGGTCGGAAACACCATATATTTT.

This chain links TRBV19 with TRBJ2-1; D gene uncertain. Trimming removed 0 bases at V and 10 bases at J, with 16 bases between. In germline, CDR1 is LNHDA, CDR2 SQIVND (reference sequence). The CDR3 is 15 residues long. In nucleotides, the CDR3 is TGTGCCAGTAGTATAGAAAAGATTTCCAGCCAAGAGCAGTTCTTC. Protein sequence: CASSIEKISSQEQFF.

This CDR3 is CASSVEKSRGPNSPLHF. The CDR3 bases are TGTGCCAGCAGCGTAGAGAAATCAAGGGGGCCCAATTCACCCCTCCACTTT. The V and J genes are TRBV9 and TRBJ1-6; TRBD1 matches at 7 bases. The CDR3 extends over 17 amino acids. Per the germline V gene, CDR1 is SGDLS and CDR2 is YYNGEE. V lost 0 bases to trimming and J lost 7 bases; unmatched junction nucleotides: 10. Full variable domain (remainder filled in from reference TRBV9 and TRBJ1-6): DSGVTQTPKHLITATGQRVTLRCSPRSGDLSVYWYQQSLDQGLQFLIQYYNGEERAKGNILERFSAQQFPDLHSELNLSSLELGDSALYFCASSVEKSRGPNSPLHFGNGTRLTVT.

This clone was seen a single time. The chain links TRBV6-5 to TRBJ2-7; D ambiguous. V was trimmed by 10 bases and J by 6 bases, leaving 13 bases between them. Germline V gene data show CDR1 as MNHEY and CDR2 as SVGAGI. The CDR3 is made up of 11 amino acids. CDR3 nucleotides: TGTGCCAACCCGTATACGGGCGAGCAGTACTTC. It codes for CANPYTGEQYF.

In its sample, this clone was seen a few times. The CDR3 here is CASSQDPRVYEQYF. In nucleotides, the CDR3 is TGTGCCAGCAGCCAAGATCCCAGGGTATACGAGCAGTACTTC. V gene TRBV4-2 combines with J gene TRBJ2-7, with a tentative D call TRBD1 (5 bases). Germline V gene sequence: CDR1 LGHNA, CDR2 YNFKEQ. CDR3 length equals 14 residues. Between the trimmed V and J ends, which lost 0 bases and 4 bases, there was a span of 10 bases.

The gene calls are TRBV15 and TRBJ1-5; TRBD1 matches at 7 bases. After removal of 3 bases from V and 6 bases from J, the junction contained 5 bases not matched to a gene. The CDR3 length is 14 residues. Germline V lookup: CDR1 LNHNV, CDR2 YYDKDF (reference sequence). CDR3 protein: CATSSGRGRQPQHF. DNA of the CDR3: TGTGCCACCAGCAGTGGTAGGGGGCGTCAGCCCCAGCATTTT.

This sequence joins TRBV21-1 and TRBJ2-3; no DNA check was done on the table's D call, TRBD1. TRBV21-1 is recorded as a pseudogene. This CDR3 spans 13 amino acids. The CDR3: CASSITNTDTQYF. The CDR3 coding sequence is TGTGCCAGCAGCATAACAAACACAGATACGCAGTATTTT.